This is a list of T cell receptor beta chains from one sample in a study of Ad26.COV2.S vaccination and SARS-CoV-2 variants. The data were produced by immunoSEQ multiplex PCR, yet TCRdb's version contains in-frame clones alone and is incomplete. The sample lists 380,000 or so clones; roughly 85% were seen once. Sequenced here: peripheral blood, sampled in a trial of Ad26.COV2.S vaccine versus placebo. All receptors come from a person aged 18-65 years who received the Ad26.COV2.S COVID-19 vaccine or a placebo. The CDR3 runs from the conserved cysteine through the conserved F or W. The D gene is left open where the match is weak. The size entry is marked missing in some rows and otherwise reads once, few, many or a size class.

CASSLQGQGVSDSPLHF,TGCGCCAGCAGCTTACAGGGACAGGGGGTATCGGATTCACCCCTCCACTTT,NA,TRBJ1-6,TRBD1,TRBV4-1
CASSPGLDGLEQYF,TGTGCCAGCAGCCCTGGACTAGACGGGCTCGAGCAGTACTTC,NA,TRBJ2-7,TRBD2,TRBV5-4
CASSRDNYNEQFF,TGTGCCAGCTCCCGGGACAATTACAATGAGCAGTTCTTC,NA,TRBJ2-1,NA,TRBV11-3
CASSLGGTGELFF,TGTGCCAGCAGCTTAGGTGGGACAGGGGAGCTGTTTTTT,NA,TRBJ2-2,NA,TRBV7-2
CASSPEMRDRVDNEQFF,TGTGCCAGCAGCCCCGAGATGCGGGACAGGGTCGACAATGAGCAGTTCTTC,NA,TRBJ2-1,TRBD1,TRBV11-2
CASSYSGTSGEQYF,TGTGCCAGCAGTTACAGTGGGACTAGCGGCGAGCAGTACTTC,NA,TRBJ2-7,TRBD2,TRBV6-5
CASSVDDSSYEQYF,TGTGCCAGCAGCGTAGACGACAGTTCCTACGAGCAGTACTTC,NA,TRBJ2-7,NA,TRBV9
CAISEGGYYGYTF,TGTGCCATCAGTGAGGGAGGGTACTATGGCTACACCTTC,once,TRBJ1-2,NA,TRBV10-3
CASSQDGGTVNTGELFF,TGTGCCAGCAGCCAAGATGGAGGGACAGTCAACACCGGGGAGCTGTTTTTT,NA,TRBJ2-2,NA,TRBV3-1/TRBV3-2
CASSKGLATSTDTQYF,TGTGCCAGCAGTAAAGGACTAGCGACTAGCACAGATACGCAGTATTTT,NA,TRBJ2-3,TRBD2,TRBV4-2
CASSPRDLPIEQFF,TGTGCCAGCTCACCCCGGGACTTGCCTATCGAGCAGTTCTTC,once,TRBJ2-1,NA,TRBV18
CASSYGGSTEAFF,TGTGCCAGCAGTTACGGGGGGAGTACTGAAGCTTTCTTT,few,TRBJ1-1,NA,TRBV6-2/TRBV6-3
CASSVSGSNTGELFF,TGTGCCAGCAGCGTTAGCGGGAGTAATACCGGGGAGCTGTTTTTT,NA,TRBJ2-2,TRBD2,TRBV9
CASSLRPPDTQYF,TGTGCCAGCTCACTTCGACCCCCAGATACGCAGTATTTT,NA,TRBJ2-3,NA,TRBV18
CASSGLGTSGEDTQYF,TGTGCCAGCAGCGGTCTAGGGACTAGCGGGGAAGATACGCAGTATTTT,once,TRBJ2-3,TRBD2,TRBV5-4
CASSDTDRGPTSYEQYF,TGTGCCAGCAGTGACACCGACAGGGGGCCCACCTCCTACGAGCAGTACTTC,NA,TRBJ2-7,TRBD1,TRBV6-4
CASSYSSPGGGELFF,TGTGCCAGCAGTTACTCCTCGCCAGGGGGCGGGGAGCTGTTTTTT,NA,TRBJ2-2,TRBD1,TRBV6-5
CASSLGQGRTGNTIYF,TGTGCCAGCAGCTTAGGGCAGGGGAGGACTGGAAACACCATATATTTT,NA,TRBJ1-3,NA,TRBV7-6
CASGTVYEQYF,TGTGCCAGCGGGACAGTATACGAGCAGTACTTC,NA,TRBJ2-7,TRBD1,TRBV2
CASSYSGPAGEQYF,TGTGCCAGCAGTTACTCTGGCCCCGCGGGGGAGCAGTACTTC,NA,TRBJ2-7,NA,TRBV6-5
CASSVTSGGANGELFF,TGTGCCAGCAGCGTGACTAGCGGGGGGGCCAACGGGGAGCTGTTTTTT,NA,TRBJ2-2,TRBD2,TRBV7-2
CASSQSLGGGAYNEQFF,TGTGCCAGCAGCCAAAGTCTGGGCGGGGGCGCCTACAATGAGCAGTTCTTC,NA,TRBJ2-1,NA,TRBV3-1/TRBV3-2